The 18 T cell receptor beta chains below come from one sample, sequenced in a study of Ad26.COV2.S vaccination and SARS-CoV-2 variants. Profiling relied on immunoSEQ multiplex PCR, and the TCRdb table lists in-frame clones only, not all of them. The repertoire holds a few hundred thousand clones, with 83% as singletons. Described treatment: roughly 20 received Ad26.COV2.S at low or high dose, single or two shots; about 5 received placebo; per-sample allocation not given. Sampling was performed 63 days after the first vaccine or placebo injection. Sequencing was performed on peripheral blood, taken in a trial of Ad26.COV2.S vaccine versus placebo. The receptors come from a person aged 18-65 years who received the Ad26.COV2.S COVID-19 vaccine or a placebo.

The gene calls are TRBV5-4 and TRBJ2-3; 10 positions match TRBD2. CDR1 and CDR2 (germline): SGHNT, YYREEE (reference sequence). V gave up 1 base and J gave up 3 bases; unmatched junction bases: 5. CDR3 length: 16 residues. CDR3 nucleotide sequence: TGTGCCAGCAGCTTGTCGAGCGGGGGGGCAACAGATACGCAGTATTTT. This encodes CASSLSSGGATDTQYF. Full variable domain (outside the CDR3, taken from reference TRBV5-4 and TRBJ2-3): ETGVTQSPTHLIKTRGQQVTLRCSSQSGHNTVSWYQQALGQGPQFIFQYYREEENGRGNFPPRFSGLQFPNYSSELNVNALELDDSALYLCASSLSSGGATDTQYFGPGTRLTVL.

The V call is TRBV5-1, the J call TRBJ1-2; possibly TRBD1 for D (5 bases). The ends were cut back, 4 bases at V and 5 bases at J, with 15 bases in the middle. The CDR3 spans 14 residues. Germline CDR1 reads SGHRS; CDR2 reads YFSETQ. The DNA of the CDR3 is TGCGCCAGCAGCCCGCGCAGGGTTTATTATGGCTACACCTTC. It encodes CASSPRRVYYGYTF.

The CDR3 DNA reads as TGTGCCAGCAGCCTGGCTCAGGGGGATGAGCAGTTCTTC. It specifies CASSLAQGDEQFF. V usage is TRBV7-9 and J usage is TRBJ2-1; TRBD1 matches 7 bases. CDR3 length: 13 residues. Germline V gives CDR1 SEHNR, CDR2 FQNEAQ (reference sequence). With 5 bases clipped from V and 8 bases from J, the junction kept 6 bases outside the gene matches.

V and J are TRBV28 and TRBJ1-5, with 7 bases identical to TRBD1. The V gene's germline CDR1 is MDHEN and CDR2 SYDVKM. The CDR3 spans 18 residues. The V segment lost 2 bases and the J segment 0 bases; nucleotides outside the gene matches: 10. The CDR3: CASSLLAGGLDSNQPQHF. CDR3 DNA sequence: TGTGCCAGCAGTTTACTCGCAGGGGGACTCGATAGCAATCAGCCCCAGCATTTT.

The chain is built from TRBV5-5 and TRBJ2-5; 12 positions match TRBD2. The junction had 11 bases not matched to a gene; V was cut back by 4 bases and J by 4 bases. Germline CDR1 reads SGHKS; CDR2 reads YYEKEE (reference sequence). The length of the CDR3 is 17 residues. The CDR3 loop is CASSPRGLAGLGETQYF. The CDR3 DNA follows: TGTGCCAGCAGCCCGAGAGGACTAGCGGGACTGGGAGAGACCCAGTACTTC.

This clone was found many times. This chain uses TRBV19 with TRBJ1-5; no clear D gene. With 1 base removed from V and 5 bases from J, the gap between germline ends came to 6 bases. Germline assignment: CDR1 LNHDA and CDR2 SQIVND (reference sequence). CDR3 size: 13 residues. The CDR3 loop reads CASSIGRDQPQHF. The CDR3 region has the DNA TGTGCCAGTAGTATAGGAAGGGATCAGCCCCAGCATTTT. The variable domain in full, with the rest retrieved from reference TRBV19 and TRBJ1-5, is DGGITQSPKYLFRKEGQNVTLSCEQNLNHDAMYWYRQDPGQGLRLIYYSQIVNDFQKGDIAEGYSVSREKKESFPLTVTSAQKNPTAFYLCASSIGRDQPQHFGDGTRLSIL.

The gene calls are TRBV15 and TRBJ2-7; possible D gene TRBD1, 5 bases. The V end was cut by 0 bases, the J end by 0 bases, with 9 bases between. This CDR3 has 15 amino acids. Per germline, CDR1 LNHNV and CDR2 YYDKDF (reference sequence). The DNA for the CDR3 is TGTGCCACCAGCAGAGATGTCAGGGTCTCCTACGAGCAGTACTTC. Translating it yields CATSRDVRVSYEQYF.

This chain joins TRBV5-4 and TRBJ1-2, with D perhaps TRBD1 (5 bases). V was clipped by 3 bases and J by 4 bases, with 13 bases between them. Germline values: CDR1 SGHNT, CDR2 YYREEE (reference sequence). The length of the CDR3 is 14 residues. The CDR3 bases are TGTGCCAGCAGCTCTAGGGGACTGCGCTATGGCTACACCTTC. Amino acid sequence: CASSSRGLRYGYTF.

Remarks on this clone: Additional DNA sequences in this sample encode the identical CDR3. The chain recombines TRBV29-1 with TRBJ2-6; no reliable D call. CDR1 is SQVTM, CDR2 ANQGSEA, per germline. CDR3 length equals 12 residues. Trimming took off 4 bases at V and 4 bases at J, with 5 bases between the two ends. The DNA for the CDR3 is TGCAGCGTTGCGACCGGGGCCAACGTCCTGACTTTC. Translated, it gives CSVATGANVLTF.

V is TRBV9 and J is TRBJ2-5; 7 bases fit TRBD2. The CDR3 consists of 14 residues. The V gene end was trimmed by 0 bases and the J gene end by 7 bases; junction bases not matched to a gene: 6. Germline CDR1 and CDR2: SGDLS and YYNGEE. The CDR3 region is CASSVDRTSGTQYF. CDR3 bases: TGTGCCAGCAGCGTAGATAGGACTAGTGGGACCCAGTACTTC.

J is TRBJ1-5 and V is TRBV25-1, with a weak D call TRBD1 (5 bases). There are 15 residues in the CDR3. V was pared by 3 bases and J by 2 bases, with 11 bases between. CDR1 is MGHDK and CDR2 is SYGVNS in the germline V gene. CDR3 region: CASSEGGSGNQPQHF. The CDR3 coding sequence is TGTGCCAGCAGTGAGGGGGGTTCGGGCAATCAGCCCCAGCATTTT.

The CDR3 region is CASSSLGLAGGGEQFF. The CDR3 DNA follows: TGTGCCAGCAGCTCCCTCGGACTAGCGGGGGGAGGTGAGCAGTTCTTC. The chain recombines TRBV7-2 with TRBJ2-1; the match to TRBD2 covers 14 bases. V dropped 4 bases and J dropped 9; count of bases not matched to a gene: 8. Germline CDR1 is SGHTA and CDR2 is FQGNSA. The CDR3 contains 16 residues.

The chain joins TRBV5-1 to TRBJ1-1; 7 bases fit TRBD1. Germline values: CDR1 SGHRS, CDR2 YFSETQ. V dropped 2 bases and J dropped 1; count of bases not matched to a gene: 5. This CDR3 is built from 15 residues. DNA of the CDR3: TGCGCCAGCAGCTTACGGGGACAGCCGAACACTGAAGCTTTCTTT. Amino acid sequence: CASSLRGQPNTEAFF.

The chain combines TRBV21-1 with TRBJ2-1; the table's D call of TRBD1 was not tested on the DNA. TRBV21-1 is noted as a pseudogene. CDR3 length: 15 amino acids. This CDR3 reads CASTLTGALYNEQFF. CDR3 nucleotides: TGTGCCAGCACCCTCACAGGGGCCCTTTACAATGAGCAGTTCTTC.

This chain connects TRBV10-3 to TRBJ2-7, with a weak D call TRBD1 (5 bases). CDR3 size: 13 residues. The germline CDR1 and CDR2 sequences are ENHRY and SYGVKD. Trimming pared 4 bases from V and 3 bases from J, leaving 10 bases between. CDR3 amino acids: CAISAAGFYEQYF. The CDR3 DNA reads as TGTGCCATCAGTGCGGCAGGGTTCTACGAGCAGTACTTC.

The rearrangement uses TRBV30 and TRBJ2-5; 8 bases fit TRBD2. V shed 1 base, J shed 5 bases, and the junction held 9 bases outside the gene matches. Germline CDR1 reads GTSNPN; CDR2 reads SVGIG (reference sequence). This CDR3 region has 15 residues. The CDR3 is CAWSATSGRTETQYF. The CDR3 DNA sequence: TGTGCCTGGAGTGCTACTAGCGGACGCACGGAGACCCAGTACTTC.

The genes are TRBV2 and TRBJ1-1, with TRBD1 matching 7 bases. The CDR3 is made up of 17 amino acids. V dropped 7 bases and J dropped 0; count of bases not matched to a gene: 14. Germline loops: CDR1 SNHLY, CDR2 FYNNEI. The chain's CDR3 is CASTRRRTGAMNTEAFF. CDR3 coding DNA: TGTGCCAGCACTCGAAGGAGGACAGGCGCTATGAACACTGAAGCTTTCTTT. Supplemented by reference TRBV2 and TRBJ1-1, the full variable domain reads EPEVTQTPSHQVTQMGQEVILRCVPISNHLYFYWYRQILGQKVEFLVSFYNNEISEKSEIFDDQFSVERPDGSNFTLKIRSTKLEDSAMYFCASTRRRTGAMNTEAFFGQGTRLTVV.

V and J are TRBV12-3 or TRBV12-4 and TRBJ1-1, with TRBD1 as a possible D gene (5 bases). The V and J ends lost 6 bases and 5 bases respectively, with 10 bases between them. The CDR3 sequence is 12 residues long. CDR3 nucleotide sequence: TGTGCCAGCAGGTTGACAGTGACTGAAGCTTTCTTT. Amino acid sequence: CASRLTVTEAFF.